This paragraph reports one T cell receptor (beta chain). A second about 6 to 11 cycle PCR used barcoded and J-beta primers. TCRdb used MiXCR to reprocess the 5' RACE reads, holding one entry per CDR3 protein. The sample lists roughly 1.5 million distinct CDR3 sequences; roughly 43% were seen once. Germline CDR1 reads LGHNA; CDR2 reads YSLEER. This CDR3 comprises 17 residues. V lost 2 bases and J 0 bases, leaving 11 bases between the germline ends. This sample was included in a study of blood T cells in healthy people across ages. The sequence was obtained from a woman between 18 and 29 years old in good health. Sample: blood. This sequence joins TRBV4-3 and TRBJ2-6; the D gene is possibly TRBD1 (5 bases). The CDR3 sequence is CASSQTTVSSGANVLTF. The CDR3, as DNA: TGCGCCAGCAGCCAAACGACAGTAAGCTCTGGGGCCAACGTCCTGACTTTC.